These T cell receptor beta chains were read from a single sample in a study of cytomegalovirus exposure and HLA in healthy donors. The protocol was immunoSEQ multiplex PCR, while the TCRdb copy is restricted to in-frame clones and leaves out a portion. The data contain tens of thousands of clones, roughly 84% of them singletons. Sequenced input: PBMCs. These receptors came from a man aged 25-40 years in good health and CMV-seronegative. The CDR3 runs from the conserved cysteine through the conserved F or W. The D gene is left open where the match is weak. The size entry is marked missing in some rows and otherwise reads once, few, many or a size class.

J gene: TRBJ2-1
D gene: TRBD2
clone size: NA
V gene: TRBV7-6
CDR3 protein: CASSRGLAGLYEQFF
CDR3 DNA: TGTGCCAGCAGCCGTGGACTAGCGGGGTTATATGAGCAGTTCTTC

J gene: TRBJ2-5
D gene: NA
clone size: NA
V gene: TRBV18
CDR3 protein: CASSLAHQETQYF
CDR3 DNA: TGTGCCAGCTCACTGGCCCACCAAGAGACCCAGTACTTC

J gene: TRBJ2-1
D gene: NA
clone size: once
V gene: TRBV9
CDR3 protein: CASSVGSGNEQFF
CDR3 DNA: TGTGCCAGCAGCGTAGGTAGTGGCAATGAGCAGTTCTTC

J gene: TRBJ1-2
D gene: NA
clone size: NA
V gene: TRBV27
CDR3 protein: CASSPGGGNYGYTF
CDR3 DNA: TGTGCCAGCAGCCCCGGAGGAGGCAACTATGGCTACACCTTC

J gene: TRBJ2-3
D gene: NA
clone size: NA
V gene: TRBV5-6
CDR3 protein: CASSLEWGLDTDTQYF
CDR3 DNA: TGTGCCAGCAGCTTGGAATGGGGGCTAGACACAGATACGCAGTATTTT

J gene: TRBJ2-2
D gene: TRBD1
clone size: NA
V gene: TRBV7-9
CDR3 protein: CASSRPGQDTGELFF
CDR3 DNA: TGTGCCAGCAGCCGACCGGGACAGGATACCGGGGAGCTGTTTTTT

J gene: TRBJ2-7
D gene: NA
clone size: NA
V gene: TRBV7-9
CDR3 protein: CASSPSIYEQYF
CDR3 DNA: TGTGCCAGCAGCCCTTCCATCTACGAGCAGTACTTC

J gene: TRBJ2-7
D gene: NA
clone size: NA
V gene: TRBV28
CDR3 protein: CASRPPRRNGGYEQYF
CDR3 DNA: TGTGCCAGCAGGCCCCCCAGGAGGAACGGAGGCTACGAGCAGTACTTC

J gene: TRBJ2-1
D gene: TRBD2
clone size: NA
V gene: TRBV5-1
CDR3 protein: CASSLVAGGYNEQFF
CDR3 DNA: TGCGCCAGCAGCTTGGTAGCGGGGGGCTACAATGAGCAGTTCTTC

J gene: TRBJ2-2
D gene: TRBD1
clone size: NA
V gene: TRBV4-2
CDR3 protein: CASSQYGTALNTGELFF
CDR3 DNA: TGTGCCAGCAGCCAATACGGGACAGCACTAAACACCGGGGAGCTGTTTTTT

J gene: TRBJ1-4
D gene: NA
clone size: NA
V gene: TRBV28
CDR3 protein: CASSTPTVNEKLFF
CDR3 DNA: TGTGCCAGCAGTACCCCGACAGTAAATGAAAAACTGTTTTTT

J gene: TRBJ1-5
D gene: NA
clone size: NA
V gene: TRBV5-6
CDR3 protein: CASSLKTGNQPQHF
CDR3 DNA: TGTGCCAGCAGCTTGAAAACAGGTAATCAGCCCCAGCATTTT

J gene: TRBJ1-2
D gene: TRBD1
clone size: NA
V gene: TRBV7-9
CDR3 protein: CASTQGDSSPRGYTF
CDR3 DNA: TGTGCCAGCACCCAGGGGGACTCCTCGCCTCGTGGCTACACCTTC

J gene: TRBJ2-7
D gene: TRBD1
clone size: NA
V gene: TRBV6-5
CDR3 protein: CASSYSAGTGVWEQYF
CDR3 DNA: TGTGCCAGCAGTTACTCGGCCGGGACAGGGGTTTGGGAGCAGTACTTC

J gene: TRBJ1-5
D gene: NA
clone size: NA
V gene: TRBV28
CDR3 protein: CASTGPYQPQHF
CDR3 DNA: TGTGCCAGCACCGGTCCGTATCAGCCCCAGCATTTT

J gene: TRBJ2-2
D gene: TRBD1
clone size: NA
V gene: TRBV27
CDR3 protein: CASSFRGLGTGELFF
CDR3 DNA: TGTGCCAGCAGTTTCAGGGGGCTGGGGACCGGGGAGCTGTTTTTT

J gene: TRBJ1-1
D gene: NA
clone size: NA
V gene: TRBV5-4
CDR3 protein: CASSPPQGMNTEAFF
CDR3 DNA: TGTGCCAGCAGCCCCCCTCAGGGAATGAACACTGAAGCTTTCTTT

J gene: TRBJ2-1
D gene: TRBD2
clone size: few
V gene: TRBV5-5
CDR3 protein: CASSLELAEYNEQFF
CDR3 DNA: TGTGCCAGCAGCTTGGAACTAGCGGAATACAATGAGCAGTTCTTC

J gene: TRBJ1-1
D gene: NA
clone size: NA
V gene: TRBV27
CDR3 protein: CASSHPGLNTEAFF
CDR3 DNA: TGTGCCAGCAGTCATCCCGGTCTGAACACTGAAGCTTTCTTT

J gene: TRBJ2-7
D gene: TRBD2
clone size: few
V gene: TRBV4-2
CDR3 protein: CASSQGGGGISYEQYF
CDR3 DNA: TGTGCCAGCAGCCAAGGGGGCGGGGGGATCTCCTACGAGCAGTACTTC

J gene: TRBJ2-7
D gene: TRBD1
clone size: NA
V gene: TRBV30
CDR3 protein: CAWSSHFGDRGRHEQYF
CDR3 DNA: TGTGCCTGGAGTAGCCATTTTGGGGACAGGGGGCGCCACGAGCAGTACTTC

J gene: TRBJ1-2
D gene: NA
clone size: few
V gene: TRBV30
CDR3 protein: CAWSPDYGYTF
CDR3 DNA: TGTGCCTGGAGTCCGGACTATGGCTACACCTTC

J gene: TRBJ1-6
D gene: NA
clone size: NA
V gene: TRBV10-3
CDR3 protein: CAISESTGESRNSPLHF
CDR3 DNA: TGTGCCATCAGTGAGTCAACCGGGGAGTCGAGGAATTCACCCCTCCACTTT

J gene: TRBJ1-5
D gene: TRBD1
clone size: NA
V gene: TRBV6-5
CDR3 protein: CASSGTGYQPQHF
CDR3 DNA: TGTGCCAGCAGCGGGACAGGTTATCAGCCCCAGCATTTT

J gene: TRBJ1-1
D gene: NA
clone size: NA
V gene: TRBV7-2
CDR3 protein: CASSLVNALRTEAFF
CDR3 DNA: TGTGCCAGCAGCTTAGTTAACGCGCTGCGCACTGAAGCTTTCTTT

J gene: TRBJ1-1
D gene: NA
clone size: NA
V gene: TRBV29-1
CDR3 protein: CSVRSNTEAFF
CDR3 DNA: TGCAGCGTTCGGAGTAACACTGAAGCTTTCTTT

J gene: TRBJ1-1
D gene: NA
clone size: NA
V gene: TRBV5-1
CDR3 protein: CASSLSPVSMNTEAFF
CDR3 DNA: TGCGCCAGCAGCCTCTCCCCAGTGTCCATGAACACTGAAGCTTTCTTT

J gene: TRBJ2-3
D gene: TRBD1
clone size: NA
V gene: TRBV6-1
CDR3 protein: CASSDWTGGFGTDTQYF
CDR3 DNA: TGTGCCAGCAGTGACTGGACAGGGGGCTTCGGCACAGATACGCAGTATTTT

J gene: TRBJ1-3
D gene: NA
clone size: NA
V gene: TRBV7-9
CDR3 protein: CASSLRQGSNTIYF
CDR3 DNA: TGTGCCAGCAGCTTACGGCAGGGTTCAAACACCATATATTTT

J gene: TRBJ1-1
D gene: NA
clone size: NA
V gene: TRBV4-3
CDR3 protein: CASSQDRGIGAFF
CDR3 DNA: TGCGCCAGCAGCCAAGATCGGGGGATCGGGGCTTTCTTT

J gene: TRBJ1-2
D gene: NA
clone size: NA
V gene: TRBV5-6
CDR3 protein: CASSPPGSAGYGYTF
CDR3 DNA: TGTGCCAGCAGCCCGCCCGGCAGTGCAGGCTATGGCTACACCTTC

J gene: TRBJ2-3
D gene: TRBD2
clone size: NA
V gene: TRBV4-2
CDR3 protein: CASSQDLWTSGGLTDTQYF
CDR3 DNA: TGTGCCAGCAGCCAAGACCTATGGACTAGCGGGGGTCTGACAGATACGCAGTATTTT

J gene: TRBJ2-5
D gene: NA
clone size: NA
V gene: TRBV4-3
CDR3 protein: CASSQGVQQETQYF
CDR3 DNA: TGCGCCAGCAGCCAAGGCGTCCAACAAGAGACCCAGTACTTC

J gene: TRBJ2-7
D gene: NA
clone size: NA
V gene: TRBV27
CDR3 protein: CASSQRPNHEQYF
CDR3 DNA: TGTGCCAGCAGTCAGCGGCCTAATCACGAGCAGTACTTC

J gene: TRBJ2-7
D gene: TRBD1
clone size: NA
V gene: TRBV7-3
CDR3 protein: CASSFDRGRYEQYF
CDR3 DNA: TGTGCCAGCAGCTTCGACAGGGGGCGTTACGAGCAGTACTTC

J gene: TRBJ1-2
D gene: TRBD1
clone size: NA
V gene: TRBV28
CDR3 protein: CASTDRVYYGYTF
CDR3 DNA: TGTGCCAGCACTGACAGGGTTTACTATGGCTACACCTTC

J gene: TRBJ1-6
D gene: TRBD1
clone size: NA
V gene: TRBV5-1
CDR3 protein: CASSSRSGTDYNSPLHF
CDR3 DNA: TGCGCCAGCAGCTCTCGATCCGGGACAGATTATAATTCACCCCTCCACTTT

J gene: TRBJ1-6
D gene: TRBD1
clone size: NA
V gene: TRBV18
CDR3 protein: CASSIFAGQDNSPLHF
CDR3 DNA: TGTGCCAGCTCAATCTTCGCGGGACAGGATAATTCACCCCTCCACTTT

J gene: TRBJ2-5
D gene: NA
clone size: NA
V gene: TRBV11-3
CDR3 protein: CASSVLSGLQETQYF
CDR3 DNA: TGTGCCAGCAGCGTACTATCGGGACTCCAGGAGACCCAGTACTTC

J gene: TRBJ2-1
D gene: TRBD1
clone size: once
V gene: TRBV19
CDR3 protein: CASSTGQGAYNEQFF
CDR3 DNA: TGTGCCAGTAGTACGGGACAGGGGGCCTACAATGAGCAGTTCTTC

J gene: TRBJ1-4
D gene: NA
clone size: NA
V gene: TRBV9
CDR3 protein: CASSVEALNEKLFF
CDR3 DNA: TGTGCCAGCAGCGTCGAGGCCCTTAATGAAAAACTGTTTTTT

J gene: TRBJ1-2
D gene: TRBD1
clone size: NA
V gene: TRBV5-4
CDR3 protein: CASSSPGQGDYGYTF
CDR3 DNA: TGTGCCAGCAGCTCACCGGGACAGGGGGACTATGGCTACACCTTC

J gene: TRBJ2-7
D gene: TRBD2
clone size: NA
V gene: TRBV7-2
CDR3 protein: CASSPLGRDGAYEQYF
CDR3 DNA: TGTGCCAGCAGCCCCCTCGGGAGGGACGGCGCCTACGAGCAGTACTTC

J gene: TRBJ2-7
D gene: TRBD1
clone size: NA
V gene: TRBV28
CDR3 protein: CASSLRTGVWNF
CDR3 DNA: TGTGCCAGCAGTTTACGAACAGGGGTTTGGAACTTC

J gene: TRBJ2-7
D gene: TRBD1
clone size: NA
V gene: TRBV28
CDR3 protein: CASSSRTGLDEQYF
CDR3 DNA: TGTGCCAGCAGTTCCCGGACAGGGCTAGACGAGCAGTACTTC

J gene: TRBJ1-2
D gene: NA
clone size: NA
V gene: TRBV19
CDR3 protein: CASSIGAGAYGYTF
CDR3 DNA: TGTGCCAGTAGTATTGGGGCAGGGGCATATGGCTACACCTTC

J gene: TRBJ1-1
D gene: NA
clone size: NA
V gene: TRBV27
CDR3 protein: CASSLQGVGTEAFF
CDR3 DNA: TGTGCCAGCAGTTTACAGGGTGTTGGAACTGAAGCTTTCTTT

J gene: TRBJ1-2
D gene: NA
clone size: few
V gene: TRBV19
CDR3 protein: CASSIGQSLGYGYTF
CDR3 DNA: TGTGCCAGTAGTATAGGACAGTCCTTGGGCTATGGCTACACCTTC

J gene: TRBJ2-1
D gene: TRBD1
clone size: NA
V gene: TRBV15
CDR3 protein: CATSRVWDRDSHEQFF
CDR3 DNA: TGTGCCACCAGCAGAGTATGGGACAGAGATAGTCATGAGCAGTTCTTC

J gene: TRBJ1-1
D gene: NA
clone size: NA
V gene: TRBV5-4
CDR3 protein: CASSELRNTEAFF
CDR3 DNA: TGTGCCAGCAGCGAACTTCGGAACACTGAAGCTTTCTTT

J gene: TRBJ1-1
D gene: NA
clone size: NA
V gene: TRBV29-1
CDR3 protein: CSVEDPGQRNTEAFF
CDR3 DNA: TGCAGCGTTGAAGATCCCGGACAGAGGAACACTGAAGCTTTCTTT

J gene: TRBJ2-1
D gene: TRBD1
clone size: NA
V gene: TRBV7-8
CDR3 protein: CASSLADRGGNEQFF
CDR3 DNA: TGTGCCAGCAGCTTAGCTGACAGGGGCGGGAATGAGCAGTTCTTC

J gene: TRBJ1-1
D gene: TRBD1
clone size: NA
V gene: TRBV9
CDR3 protein: CASDRGGAEAFF
CDR3 DNA: TGTGCCAGTGACAGGGGTGGGGCTGAAGCTTTCTTT

J gene: TRBJ2-2
D gene: TRBD2
clone size: NA
V gene: TRBV5-1
CDR3 protein: CASSSGLAGVVYTGELFF
CDR3 DNA: TGCGCCAGCAGCTCCGGACTAGCGGGAGTCGTGTACACCGGGGAGCTGTTTTTT

J gene: TRBJ2-7
D gene: NA
clone size: NA
V gene: TRBV18
CDR3 protein: CASSREYEQYF
CDR3 DNA: TGTGCCAGCTCCCGGGAGTACGAGCAGTACTTC